These T cell receptor beta chains were read from a single sample in a study of T-cell memory formation after mild COVID-19. TCRdb independently ran MiXCR on the 5' RACE reads; one entry per CDR3 protein. The sample carries 200,000 to 250,000 distinct CDR3 sequences, about 15% recorded once. The sample consisted of PBMCs or a T cell subset sorted from them (not recorded which). Receptor source: a man younger than 35 who had mild COVID-19 (a few samples of this study predate the infection). Cell type and time point are not known. Each CDR3 is given without its conserved first and last residue. Expanded clones get a size class; other rows say once, few or many, or leave the size out.

V,J,size,CDR3
TRBV7-2,TRBJ1-2,-,ASSGGSGPYGYT
TRBV7-3,TRBJ2-1,few,ASSLGASKGEQF
TRBV5-1,TRBJ2-3,few,ASSLADRVTDTQY
TRBV10-3,TRBJ2-2,few,AISGLAGARVTGELF
TRBV6-2/TRBV6-3,TRBJ1-2,-,ASSGGQYYGYT
TRBV12-3/TRBV12-4,TRBJ2-7,-,ASSLAFEQY
TRBV5-1,TRBJ1-6,-,ASSLEDRDTPLH
TRBV20-1,TRBJ1-4,few,SAEEGAFNEKLF
TRBV25-1,TRBJ2-7,few,ASGGTGGWSEQY
TRBV7-9,TRBJ2-1,-,ASSPGGGGQF
TRBV4-2,TRBJ1-4,few,ASSLRRELMKELF
TRBV28,TRBJ1-1,many,ASTRNTEAF
TRBV6-5,TRBJ2-7,-,ASREDSPPSEQY
TRBV29-1,TRBJ2-3,-,SGNPTGPGDTQY
TRBV27,TRBJ2-1,few,ASSSAWGAYNEQF
TRBV4-1,TRBJ2-3,few,ASSQVIDTQY
TRBV7-3,TRBJ1-1,few,ASSLFGGAGKTEAF
TRBV9,TRBJ1-3,few,ASSVQYSGNTIY
TRBV6-1,TRBJ2-5,few,ASFRRDMGFGTQY
TRBV11-2,TRBJ2-3,-,ASSLDRLADTQY
TRBV18,TRBJ2-5,-,ASSDRVGETQY
TRBV24-1,TRBJ2-2,many,ATSDAGTGETGELF
TRBV9,TRBJ2-5,few,ASSSTRIRGTQY
TRBV5-4,TRBJ2-1,-,ASSLRGTSGSGEQF
TRBV9,TRBJ2-2,many,ASRKGLEVWTGELF